Following are 24 T cell receptor beta chains from one sample sequenced in a study of CD8 T cells in ankylosing spondylitis. TCRdb reprocessed the 5' RACE reads via MiXCR and lists one record per CDR3 protein. The sample contains roughly 230,000 distinct CDR3 sequences, 15% to 20% of which appear only once. Material for sequencing was blood, either unsorted or a sorted T cell fraction (not recorded which). The receptors come from a male donor with ankylosing spondylitis or in good health (not recorded which).

This sequence joins TRBV12-3 or TRBV12-4 and TRBJ2-1; 7 nucleotides match TRBD2. Trimming removed 5 bases from V and 14 bases from J; junction bases left unmatched: 6. The CDR3 has 11 amino acids. The chain's CDR3 is CASSTGTIKFF. For the CDR3, the DNA is TGTGCCAGCAGTACCGGGACTATAAAGTTCTTC.

The chain has TRBV29-1 and TRBJ2-7, with TRBD1 as a possible D gene (5 bases). Germline CDR1 SQVTM, CDR2 ANQGSEA. The CDR3 consists of 14 residues. The V end lost 0 bases, the J end lost 6 bases, and 15 bases lay between the germline ends. CDR3 in DNA: TGCAGCGTTGAAGATCCCAGGGCAAGGGGCGAGCAGTACTTC. Its protein is CSVEDPRARGEQYF.

The V and J genes are TRBV15 and TRBJ2-1; 8 bases are shared with TRBD2. The V segment lost 0 bases and the J segment 8 bases; nucleotides outside the gene matches: 9. Germline lookup yields CDR1 LNHNV and CDR2 YYDKDF (reference sequence). The CDR3 loop spans 16 amino acids. The DNA for the CDR3 is TGTGCCACCAGCAGAGAAAAGCGGGAGTATCAGGATGAGCAGTTCTTC. Protein product: CATSREKREYQDEQFF.

The rearrangement joins TRBV6-6 to TRBJ2-3; possible D gene TRBD2, 6 bases. Per germline, CDR1 MNHNY and CDR2 SVGAGI (reference sequence). The CDR3 has 12 amino acids. The V end was cut by 7 bases, the J end by 4 bases, with 9 bases between. CDR3 bases: TGTGCCAGCAAGGGACTCCCAGATACGCAGTATTTT. As protein: CASKGLPDTQYF.

In this sample, this clonotype turned up many times. This chain joins TRBV4-2 and TRBJ2-1; 7 bases line up with TRBD1. The CDR3 spans 15 residues. V lost 6 bases, J lost 3 bases, and 8 bases stayed unmatched. Per germline, CDR1 LGHNA and CDR2 YNFKEQ. CDR3 in amino acids: CASRPTWDSYNEQFF. CDR3 coding DNA: TGTGCCAGCAGGCCAACCTGGGACAGCTACAATGAGCAGTTCTTC.

This clonotype turned up a few times. The CDR3 is CASSSRDTLYEQYF. CDR3 DNA: TGTGCCAGCAGCTCCCGGGACACATTATACGAGCAGTACTTC. V and J are TRBV11-1 and TRBJ2-7; a weak D match, TRBD1 (6 bases). V was clipped by 4 bases and J by 4 bases, with 14 bases between them. The CDR3 covers 14 residues. The V gene's germline CDR1 is SGHAT and CDR2 FQDESV (reference sequence).

The chain uses TRBV19 and TRBJ2-1, with 11 bases matching TRBD2. The junction had 11 bases not matched to a gene; V was cut back by 9 bases and J by 7 bases. Germline V gene lookup returns CDR1 LNHDA and CDR2 SQIVND (reference sequence). The CDR3 has 15 residues. The CDR3 protein is CASLTLAGGANEQFF. CDR3 DNA sequence: TGTGCCAGCCTCACTCTAGCGGGAGGAGCGAATGAGCAGTTCTTC.

This clonotype occurred a few times. This sequence joins TRBV12-3 or TRBV12-4 and TRBJ1-2, with TRBD1 identical over 9 bases. J gave up 2 bases and V 5 bases, and 6 bases lay outside the gene matches. The CDR3 length is 15 residues. The CDR3 sequence: CASSPPGQGNYGYTF. Here the CDR3 DNA reads TGTGCCAGCAGTCCCCCGGGACAGGGCAACTATGGCTACACCTTC.

This clonotype was found many times. The CDR3 reads CSALGMVGQGSSYEQYF. Written as DNA, the CDR3 is TGCAGTGCCTTGGGCATGGTAGGACAGGGGAGCTCCTACGAGCAGTACTTC. V usage is TRBV20-1 and J usage is TRBJ2-7; TRBD1 agrees at 9 bases. The CDR3 is made up of 17 amino acids. J lost 0 bases, V lost 6 bases, and 15 bases had no gene match. Germline V gene sequence: CDR1 DFQATT, CDR2 SNEGSKA (reference sequence).

The chain recombines TRBV20-1 with TRBJ2-5; D might be TRBD1 (6 bases). The CDR3 spans 13 residues. Germline V gives CDR1 DFQATT, CDR2 SNEGSKA (reference sequence). V was pared by 3 bases and J by 4 bases, with 12 bases between. The CDR3 protein is CSASEWDTETQYF. The CDR3 region has the DNA TGCAGTGCTAGCGAGTGGGACACAGAGACCCAGTACTTC.

This clonotype showed up just a few times. V and J are TRBV5-8 and TRBJ2-2; TRBD2 agrees at 10 bases. This CDR3 has 16 residues. V lost 4 bases and J lost 5; bases outside the gene matches: 8. Germline CDR1 SGHTS, CDR2 YDEGEE. The CDR3 region is CASSPGLAKSTGELFF. The CDR3 coding sequence is TGTGCCAGCAGCCCGGGACTAGCGAAATCTACCGGGGAGCTGTTTTTT.

The chain combines TRBV11-2 with TRBJ2-7, with a tentative D call TRBD2 (5 bases). The V gene's germline CDR1 is SGHAT and CDR2 FQNNGV. Trimming took 2 bases from V and 6 from J, leaving 14 bases between them. The CDR3 covers 14 residues. The CDR3 reads CASSLTGNLAEQYF. The DNA for the CDR3 is TGTGCCAGCAGCTTAACGGGGAATCTGGCCGAGCAGTACTTC.

A few counts support this clonotype. The rearrangement joins TRBV7-9 to TRBJ2-1, with D possibly being TRBD2 (5 bases). Trimming shortened V by 4 bases and J by 2 bases, and 12 bases separated the two germline ends. The germline V gene encodes CDR1 SEHNR and CDR2 FQNEAQ (reference sequence). The CDR3 is 15 residues long. The CDR3 nucleotides are TGTGCCAGCAGCTCAGGACTGACTACCTACAATGAGCAGTTCTTC. Translating it yields CASSSGLTTYNEQFF.

The chain recombines TRBV7-9 with TRBJ2-5, with D unclear. V lost 5 bases and J 5 bases, leaving 9 bases between the germline ends. Germline loops: CDR1 SEHNR, CDR2 FQNEAQ (reference sequence). The CDR3 contains 12 residues. CDR3 nucleotides: TGTGCCAGCAGCACAAGCGTTGAGACCCAGTACTTC. Protein: CASSTSVETQYF.

This chain uses TRBV28 with TRBJ2-7; either TRBD1 or TRBD2 may fit D (5 bases each). Germline V gene data show CDR1 as MDHEN and CDR2 as SYDVKM. The CDR3 consists of 18 residues. Between the trimmed V and J ends, which lost 5 bases and 5 bases, there was a span of 28 bases. The DNA of the CDR3 is TGTGCCAGCAGTCCGCACTCCTTAAGGGACCCACGCGGCGACGAGCAGTACTTC. The encoded protein is CASSPHSLRDPRGDEQYF.

The sample holds a few counts of this clonotype. This chain links TRBV27 with TRBJ1-1; 9 nucleotides agree with TRBD1. Germline trimming cut 3 bases from V and 3 bases from J; bases unmatched to any gene: 5. CDR3 size: 15 residues. Germline CDR1 and CDR2: MNHEY and SMNVEV (reference sequence). The CDR3 bases are TGTGCCAGCAGTTTCATGACAGGGGGGCACACTGAAGCTTTCTTT. This translates into CASSFMTGGHTEAFF.

This clonotype was counted a few times. This chain joins TRBV29-1 and TRBJ2-1, with 8 nucleotides matching TRBD1. CDR3 length: 16 residues. Trimming at V came to 6 bases and at J to 1 base, leaving 11 bases not matched to a gene. In germline, CDR1 is SQVTM, CDR2 ANQGSEA. The chain's CDR3 is CSVPPGQGRSYNEQFF. The CDR3 bases are TGCAGCGTCCCGCCCGGACAGGGAAGGTCCTACAATGAGCAGTTCTTC.

Note on this clonotype: The junction and the germline gene differ at one end; a read error may be behind it. The chain carries TRBV7-7 and TRBJ2-1, with 10 nucleotides matching TRBD2. The CDR3 length is 13 residues. Germline-derived CDR1 and CDR2 are SSHAT and FNYEAQ (reference sequence). CDR3 DNA sequence: TGTGCTAGCAGCCTACTAGCGGGGTTAGAGCAGTTCTTC. Its protein is CASSLLAGLEQFF.

This clonotype has ten or more counts. The rearrangement uses TRBV7-9 and TRBJ2-3; 9 bases line up with TRBD2. This CDR3 contains 17 residues. Germline CDR1 and CDR2: SEHNR and FQNEAQ (reference sequence). V was clipped by 1 base and J by 6 bases; unmatched bases: 11. The CDR3 region is CASSLVPSSGIGDTQYF. The CDR3 region has the DNA TGTGCCAGCAGCTTAGTCCCGTCTAGCGGGATCGGGGATACGCAGTATTTT.

This rearrangement joins TRBV5-1 to TRBJ2-7; 10 positions agree with TRBD1. The length of the CDR3 is 15 residues. The germline CDR1 and CDR2 sequences are SGHRS and YFSETQ. V trimming: 4 bases; J trimming: 7 bases; junction bases outside the gene matches: 11. DNA of the CDR3: TGCGCCAGCAGCAAATTCGGGACAGGGGAAGGAGAGCAGTACTTC. This encodes CASSKFGTGEGEQYF.

This clonotype was counted only a few times. The chain is built from TRBV27 and TRBJ2-7; TRBD1 aligns across 7 bases. CDR3 length: 14 residues. Germline assignment: CDR1 MNHEY and CDR2 SMNVEV (reference sequence). Losses at the gene ends were 6 bases for V and 4 bases for J; bases not matched to a gene: 9. CDR3 protein: CASRYRGLGYEQYF. The CDR3 DNA reads TGTGCCAGCAGGTACAGGGGTTTGGGGTACGAGCAGTACTTC.

J is TRBJ2-7 and V is TRBV11-2, with no clear D. V was pared by 1 base and J by 7 bases, with 17 bases between. In germline, CDR1 is SGHAT, CDR2 FQNNGV. CDR3 length: 15 amino acids. As DNA, the CDR3 is TGTGCCAGCAGCTTAGGGCTGGTTAGCAGTGGTGAGCAGTACTTC. It yields the protein CASSLGLVSSGEQYF.

The chain uses TRBV2 and TRBJ2-3, with 15 bases matching TRBD2. The germline gives CDR1 SNHLY, CDR2 FYNNEI. This CDR3 is 16 amino acids long. J gave up 14 bases and V 3 bases, and 12 bases lay outside the gene matches. The CDR3 is CASSDREGTSGRPVYF. CDR3 sequence (DNA): TGTGCCAGCAGTGACAGGGAAGGGACTAGCGGGAGGCCCGTGTATTTT.

This clonotype was seen only a few times. This chain uses TRBV25-1 with TRBJ1-2; D ambiguous. This CDR3 has 11 amino acids. Germline CDR1 is MGHDK and CDR2 is SYGVNS. Trimming took 3 bases from V and 3 from J, leaving 2 bases between them. The CDR3 nucleotides read TGTGCCAGCAGTGACTACTATGGCTACACCTTC. It encodes CASSDYYGYTF.